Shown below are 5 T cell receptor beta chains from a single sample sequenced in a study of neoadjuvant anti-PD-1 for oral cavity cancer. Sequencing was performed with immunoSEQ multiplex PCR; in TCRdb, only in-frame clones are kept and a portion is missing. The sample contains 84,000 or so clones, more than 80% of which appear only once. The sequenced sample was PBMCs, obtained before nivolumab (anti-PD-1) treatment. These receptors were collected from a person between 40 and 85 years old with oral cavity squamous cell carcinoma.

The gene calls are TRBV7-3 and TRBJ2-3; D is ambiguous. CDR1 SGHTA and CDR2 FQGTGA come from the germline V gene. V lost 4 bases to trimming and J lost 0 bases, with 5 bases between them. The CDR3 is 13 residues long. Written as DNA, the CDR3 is TGTGCCAGCAGCTCGACTAGCACAGATACGCAGTATTTT. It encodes CASSSTSTDTQYF.

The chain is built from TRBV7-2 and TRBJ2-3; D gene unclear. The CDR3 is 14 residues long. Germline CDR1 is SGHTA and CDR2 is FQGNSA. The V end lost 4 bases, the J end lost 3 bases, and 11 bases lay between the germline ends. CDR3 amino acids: CASSYSHRTDTQYF. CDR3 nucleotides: TGTGCCAGCAGCTACTCCCACAGAACAGATACGCAGTATTTT.

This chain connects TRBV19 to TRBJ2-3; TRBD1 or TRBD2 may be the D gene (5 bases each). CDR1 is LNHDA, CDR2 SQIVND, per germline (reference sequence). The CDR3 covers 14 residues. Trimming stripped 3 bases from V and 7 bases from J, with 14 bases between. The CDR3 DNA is TGTGCCAGTAGTATGGGGCCCACTAGTTATACGCAGTATTTT. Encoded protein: CASSMGPTSYTQYF.

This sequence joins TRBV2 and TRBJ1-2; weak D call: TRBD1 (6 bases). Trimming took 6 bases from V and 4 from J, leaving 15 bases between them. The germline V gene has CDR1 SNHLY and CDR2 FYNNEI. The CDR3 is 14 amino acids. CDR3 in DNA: TGTGCCAGCAGCCTTCTTCAGGGGAGCTATGGCTACACCTTC. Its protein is CASSLLQGSYGYTF.

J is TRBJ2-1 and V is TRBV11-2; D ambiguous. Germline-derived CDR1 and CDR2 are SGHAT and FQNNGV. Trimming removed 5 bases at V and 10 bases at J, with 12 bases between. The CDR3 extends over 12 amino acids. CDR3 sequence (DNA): TGTGCCAGCAGCCACCCCAAGAGAGAGCAGTTCTTC. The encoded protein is CASSHPKREQFF.